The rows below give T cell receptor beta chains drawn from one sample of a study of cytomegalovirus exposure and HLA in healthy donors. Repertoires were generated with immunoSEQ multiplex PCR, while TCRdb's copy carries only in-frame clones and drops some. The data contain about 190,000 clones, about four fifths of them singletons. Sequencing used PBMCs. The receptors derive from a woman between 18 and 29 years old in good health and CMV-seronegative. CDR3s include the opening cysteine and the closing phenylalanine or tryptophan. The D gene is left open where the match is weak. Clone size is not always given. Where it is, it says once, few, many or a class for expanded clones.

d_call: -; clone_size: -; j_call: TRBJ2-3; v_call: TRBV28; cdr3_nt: TGTGCCAGCAGTTTTTTCAGAGGTAACACAGATACGCAGTATTTT; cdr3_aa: CASSFFRGNTDTQYF
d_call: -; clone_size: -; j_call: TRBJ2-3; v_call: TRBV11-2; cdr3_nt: TGTGCCAGCAGCTTAGGGGCTGCAGATACGCAGTATTTT; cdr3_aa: CASSLGAADTQYF
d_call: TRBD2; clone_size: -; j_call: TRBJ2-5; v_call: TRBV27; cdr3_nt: TGTGCCAGCAGTTTGACCAGCGGGAGGTTCTTGGAGACCCAGTACTTC; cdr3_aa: CASSLTSGRFLETQYF
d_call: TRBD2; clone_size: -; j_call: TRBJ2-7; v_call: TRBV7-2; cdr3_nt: TGTGCCAGCAGCTTAGCGGCGACGAGCGGGGATCTCTCCTACGAGCAGTACTTC; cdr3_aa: CASSLAATSGDLSYEQYF
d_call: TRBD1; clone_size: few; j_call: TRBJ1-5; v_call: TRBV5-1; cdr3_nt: TGCGCCAGCAGCTTGGGGGACAGAAGCAATCAGCCCCAGCATTTT; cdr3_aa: CASSLGDRSNQPQHF
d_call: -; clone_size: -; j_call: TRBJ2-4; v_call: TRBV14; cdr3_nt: TGTGCCAGCCGACTGACTGGCCAAGACATTCAGTACTTC; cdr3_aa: CASRLTGQDIQYF
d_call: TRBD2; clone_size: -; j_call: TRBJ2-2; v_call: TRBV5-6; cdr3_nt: TGTGCCAGCAGCTTGGGACTAGCGGGGAACACCGGGGAGCTGTTTTTT; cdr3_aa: CASSLGLAGNTGELFF
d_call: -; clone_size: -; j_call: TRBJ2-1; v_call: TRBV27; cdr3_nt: TGTGCCAGCAGGGGGGGGCAGAGCTCCTACAATGAGCAGTTCTTC; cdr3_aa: CASRGGQSSYNEQFF
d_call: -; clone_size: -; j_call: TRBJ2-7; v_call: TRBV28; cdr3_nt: TGTGCCAGCAGTGCCAGACAGATAAGGCACTTC; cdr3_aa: CASSARQIRHF
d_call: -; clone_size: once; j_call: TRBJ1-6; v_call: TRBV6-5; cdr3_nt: TGTGCCAGCAGTTACTCCGGCAGGGGAAATTCACCCCTCCACTTT; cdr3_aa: CASSYSGRGNSPLHF